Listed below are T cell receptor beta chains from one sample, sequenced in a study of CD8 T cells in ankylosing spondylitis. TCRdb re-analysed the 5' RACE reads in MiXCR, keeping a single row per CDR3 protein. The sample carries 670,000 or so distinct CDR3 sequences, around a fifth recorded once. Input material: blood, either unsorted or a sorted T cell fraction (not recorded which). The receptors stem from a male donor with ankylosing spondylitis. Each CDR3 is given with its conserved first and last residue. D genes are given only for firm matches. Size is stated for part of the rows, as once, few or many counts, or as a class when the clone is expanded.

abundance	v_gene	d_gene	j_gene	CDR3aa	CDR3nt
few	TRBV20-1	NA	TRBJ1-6	CSALSGGSYNSPLHF	TGCAGTGCCCTGTCTGGGGGCTCCTATAATTCACCCCTCCACTTT
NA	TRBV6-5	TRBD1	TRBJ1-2	CASSYTRTGEGYGYTF	TGTGCCAGCAGTTACACCCGGACAGGGGAGGGCTATGGCTACACCTTC
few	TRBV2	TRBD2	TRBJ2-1	CASSSSGGSGYNEQFF	TGTGCCAGCAGCTCGAGCGGGGGTTCCGGGTACAATGAGCAGTTCTTC
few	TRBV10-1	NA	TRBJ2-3	CASSRQEADTQYF	TGCGCCAGCAGTCGACAGGAGGCAGATACGCAGTATTTT
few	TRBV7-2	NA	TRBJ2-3	CASSTLVGSTDTQYF	TGTGCCAGCAGCACGTTAGTTGGATCCACAGATACGCAGTATTTT
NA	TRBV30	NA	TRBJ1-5	CAWNPPGSNQPQHF	TGTGCCTGGAACCCACCAGGGAGCAATCAGCCCCAGCATTTT
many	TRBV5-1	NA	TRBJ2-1	CASSHRNNEQFF	TGCGCCAGCAGCCACCGCAACAATGAGCAGTTCTTC
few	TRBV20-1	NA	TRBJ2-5	CSARVPDRQETQYF	TGCAGTGCTAGAGTTCCGGACAGACAAGAGACCCAGTACTTC
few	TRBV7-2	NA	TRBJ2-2	CASSHEFRGARDGELFF	TGTGCCAGCAGCCACGAATTTAGGGGGGCGCGTGACGGGGAGCTGTTTTTT
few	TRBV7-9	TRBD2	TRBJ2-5	CASSLYRTSGDGETQYF	TGTGCCAGCAGCCTCTACCGGACTAGCGGGGACGGTGAGACCCAGTACTTC
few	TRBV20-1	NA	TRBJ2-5	CSAHRVETQYF	TGCAGTGCACACAGGGTGGAGACCCAGTACTTC
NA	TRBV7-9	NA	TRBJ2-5	CASSLISYQETQYF	TGTGCCAGCAGCTTAATATCATACCAAGAGACCCAGTACTTC
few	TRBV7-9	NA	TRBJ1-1	CASSSGISGNTEAFF	TGTGCCAGCAGCTCGGGAATATCGGGGAACACTGAAGCTTTCTTT
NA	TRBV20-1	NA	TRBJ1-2	CSATQGLSYGYTF	TGCAGTGCCACACAGGGACTCAGCTATGGCTACACCTTC
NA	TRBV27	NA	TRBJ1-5	CASSLSSSPGRQPQHF	TGTGCCAGCAGTTTATCGAGCAGCCCTGGGCGTCAGCCCCAGCATTTT
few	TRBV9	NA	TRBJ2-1	CASSVAGSQGYEQFF	TGTGCCAGCAGCGTAGCGGGAAGTCAGGGATATGAGCAGTTCTTC
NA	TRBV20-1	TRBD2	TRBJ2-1	CSASLGLAGYNEQFF	TGCAGTGCTAGCCTGGGACTAGCGGGCTACAATGAGCAGTTCTTC
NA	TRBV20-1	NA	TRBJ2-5	CSRRGPQETQYF	TGCAGTAGACGAGGGCCCCAAGAGACCCAGTACTTC
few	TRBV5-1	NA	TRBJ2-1	CASSPDNVGNEQFF	TGCGCCAGCAGCCCCGACAACGTAGGGAATGAGCAGTTCTTC
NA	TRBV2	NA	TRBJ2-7	CASSDPRRAQPYEQYF	TGTGCCAGCAGTGACCCCCGAAGAGCGCAACCCTACGAGCAGTACTTC
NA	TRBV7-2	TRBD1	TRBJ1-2	CASSPGQGVYYGYTF	TGTGCCAGCAGCCCTGGACAGGGCGTATACTATGGCTACACCTTC
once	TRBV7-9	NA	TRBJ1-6	CASSLAEGGSYSPLHF	TGTGCCAGCAGCTTAGCAGAGGGGGGGTCCTATTCACCCCTCCACTTT
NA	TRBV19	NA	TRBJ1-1	CASSMVTRTEAFF	TGTGCCAGTAGTATGGTGACCCGGACTGAAGCTTTCTTT
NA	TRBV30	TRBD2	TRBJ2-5	CAWSDLAGRETQYF	TGTGCCTGGAGCGACTTAGCGGGGAGGGAGACCCAGTACTTC
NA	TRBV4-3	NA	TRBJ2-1	CASSQELAVPSYNEQFF	TGCGCCAGCAGCCAGGAATTAGCGGTCCCCTCCTACAATGAGCAGTTCTTC
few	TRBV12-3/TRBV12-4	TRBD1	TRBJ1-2	CASSRPGTGDFGYTF	TGTGCCAGCAGTCGCCCCGGGACAGGGGATTTTGGCTACACCTTC
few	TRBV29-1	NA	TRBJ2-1	CSVGGRAGNEQFF	TGCAGCGTTGGAGGAAGGGCGGGAAATGAGCAGTTCTTC
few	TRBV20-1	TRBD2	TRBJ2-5	CSARGPSGRGGEETQYF	TGCAGTGCTAGAGGCCCTAGCGGGAGGGGAGGTGAAGAGACCCAGTACTTC
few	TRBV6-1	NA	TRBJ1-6	CATRSSYNSPLHF	TGTGCCACCCGCTCCTCCTATAATTCACCCCTCCACTTT
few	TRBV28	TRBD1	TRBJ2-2	CASRDDRVTGELFF	TGTGCCAGCAGAGACGACAGGGTCACCGGGGAGCTGTTTTTT
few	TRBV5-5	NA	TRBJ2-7	CASSGGRNTSVHEQYF	TGTGCCAGCAGCGGGGGACGGAACACGTCGGTCCACGAGCAGTACTTC
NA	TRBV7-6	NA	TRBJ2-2	CASSATSNANTGELFF	TGTGCCAGCAGCGCTACCAGTAATGCGAACACCGGGGAGCTGTTTTTT
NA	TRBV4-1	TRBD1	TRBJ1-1	CASSQISGTVNTEAFF	TGCGCCAGCAGCCAAATTTCCGGGACAGTGAACACTGAAGCTTTCTTT
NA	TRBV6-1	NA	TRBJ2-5	CASSAEGLQTETQYF	TGTGCCAGCAGTGCCGAGGGACTTCAAACAGAGACCCAGTACTTC
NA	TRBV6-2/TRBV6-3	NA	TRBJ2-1	CASSPISQTGVRQFF	TGTGCCAGCAGTCCTATTTCACAGACAGGCGTCAGGCAGTTCTTC
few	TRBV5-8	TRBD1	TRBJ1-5	CASSQGQGLSNQPQHF	TGTGCCAGCAGCCAGGGACAGGGGTTGAGCAATCAGCCCCAGCATTTT
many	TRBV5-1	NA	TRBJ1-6	CASSWTPGNQNSPLHF	TGCGCCAGCAGTTGGACACCGGGAAACCAAAATTCACCCCTCCACTTT
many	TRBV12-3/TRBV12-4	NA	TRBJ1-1	CASSLGAMNTEAFF	TGTGCCAGCAGTCTCGGCGCCATGAACACTGAAGCTTTCTTT
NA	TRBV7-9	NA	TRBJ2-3	CASSPVDRTDTQYF	TGTGCCAGCAGCCCAGTGGACCGCACAGATACGCAGTATTTT
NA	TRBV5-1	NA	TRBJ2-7	CASSLDWGEQYF	TGCGCCAGCAGCTTGGACTGGGGTGAGCAGTACTTC
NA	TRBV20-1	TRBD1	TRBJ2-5	CSALDRGRETQYF	TGCAGTGCTTTAGACAGGGGGCGGGAGACCCAGTACTTC
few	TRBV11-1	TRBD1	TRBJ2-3	CASSLEGQGRGPTDTQYF	TGTGCCAGCAGCTTAGAAGGACAGGGGAGAGGTCCCACAGATACGCAGTATTTT
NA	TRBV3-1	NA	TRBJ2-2	CASSRNTDTGELFF	TGTGCCAGCAGCCGAAACACGGACACCGGGGAGCTGTTTTTT
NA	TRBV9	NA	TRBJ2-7	CASSPAGTVSSYEQYF	TGTGCCAGCAGCCCCGCGGGGACGGTGAGCTCCTACGAGCAGTACTTC
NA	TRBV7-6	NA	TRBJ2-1	CASSLGWGTEQFF	TGTGCCAGCAGCTTGGGTTGGGGGACTGAGCAGTTCTTC
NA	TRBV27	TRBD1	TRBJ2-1	CASSPGTGGMYEQFF	TGTGCCAGCAGTCCCGGGACAGGGGGCATGTATGAGCAGTTCTTC
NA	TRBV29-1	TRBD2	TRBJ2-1	CSGFGGGDGSSYNEQFF	TGCAGCGGGTTCGGGGGGGGCGATGGGAGCTCCTACAATGAGCAGTTCTTC
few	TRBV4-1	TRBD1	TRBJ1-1	CASSQGQGKPSNTEAFF	TGCGCCAGCAGCCAAGGACAGGGAAAACCTTCGAACACTGAAGCTTTCTTT
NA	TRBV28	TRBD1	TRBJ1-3	CASSSPYRDSGNTIYF	TGTGCCAGCAGTTCCCCTTACCGGGACAGTGGAAACACCATATATTTT
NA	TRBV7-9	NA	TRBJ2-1	CASSLAKGREGRNEQFF	TGTGCCAGCAGCTTAGCGAAGGGACGGGAAGGGCGCAATGAGCAGTTCTTC
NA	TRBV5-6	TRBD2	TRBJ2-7	CASSLLGTTSYEQYF	TGTGCCAGCAGCTTGCTTGGGACTACCTCCTACGAGCAGTACTTC
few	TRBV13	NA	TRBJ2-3	CASSLALASTDTQYF	TGTGCCAGCAGCTTAGCACTAGCCAGCACAGATACGCAGTATTTT
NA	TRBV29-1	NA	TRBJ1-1	CSVEESGYGNTEAFF	TGCAGCGTTGAAGAATCCGGATACGGGAACACTGAAGCTTTCTTT
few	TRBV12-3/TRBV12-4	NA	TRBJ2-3	CASSRVAGDTQYF	TGTGCCAGCAGTCGCGTCGCTGGGGATACGCAGTATTTT
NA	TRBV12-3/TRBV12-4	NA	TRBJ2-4	CASSRWGVNIQYF	TGTGCCAGCAGCCGATGGGGGGTCAACATTCAGTACTTC
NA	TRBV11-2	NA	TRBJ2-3	CASSMGTFGYTDTQYF	TGTGCCAGCAGTATGGGGACTTTCGGATACACAGATACGCAGTATTTT
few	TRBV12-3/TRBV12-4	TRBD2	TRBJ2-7	CASSYTLAGEGEQYF	TGTGCCAGCAGCTACACACTAGCGGGAGAGGGCGAGCAGTACTTC